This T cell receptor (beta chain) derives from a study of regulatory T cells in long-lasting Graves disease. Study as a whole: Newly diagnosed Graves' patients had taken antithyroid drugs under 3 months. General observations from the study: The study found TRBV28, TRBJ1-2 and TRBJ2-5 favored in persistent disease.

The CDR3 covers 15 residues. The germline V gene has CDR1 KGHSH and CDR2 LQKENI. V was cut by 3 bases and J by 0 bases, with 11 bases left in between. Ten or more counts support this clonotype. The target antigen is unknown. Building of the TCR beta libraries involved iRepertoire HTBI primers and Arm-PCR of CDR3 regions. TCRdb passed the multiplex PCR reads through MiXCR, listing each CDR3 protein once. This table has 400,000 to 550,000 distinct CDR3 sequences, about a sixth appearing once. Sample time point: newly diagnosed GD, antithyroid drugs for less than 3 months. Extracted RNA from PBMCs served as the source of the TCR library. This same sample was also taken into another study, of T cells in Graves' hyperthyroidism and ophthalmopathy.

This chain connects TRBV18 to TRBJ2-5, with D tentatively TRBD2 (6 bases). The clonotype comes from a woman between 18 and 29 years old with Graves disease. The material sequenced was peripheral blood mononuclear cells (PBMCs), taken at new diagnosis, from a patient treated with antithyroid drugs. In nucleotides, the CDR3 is TGTGCCAGCTCACCTCGTCGGGGGAACCAAGAGACCCAGTACTTC. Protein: CASSPRRGNQETQYF.